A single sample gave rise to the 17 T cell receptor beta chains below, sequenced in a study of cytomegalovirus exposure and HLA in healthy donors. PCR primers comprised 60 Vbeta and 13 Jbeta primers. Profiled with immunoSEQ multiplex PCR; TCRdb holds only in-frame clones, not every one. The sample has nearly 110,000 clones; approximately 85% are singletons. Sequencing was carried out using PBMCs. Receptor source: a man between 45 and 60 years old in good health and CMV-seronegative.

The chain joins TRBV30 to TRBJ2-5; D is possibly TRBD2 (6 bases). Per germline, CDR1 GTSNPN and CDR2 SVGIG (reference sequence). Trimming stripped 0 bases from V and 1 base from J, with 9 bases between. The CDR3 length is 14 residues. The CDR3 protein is CAWSVGTPQETQYF. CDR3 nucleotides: TGTGCCTGGAGTGTTGGGACTCCCCAAGAGACCCAGTACTTC.

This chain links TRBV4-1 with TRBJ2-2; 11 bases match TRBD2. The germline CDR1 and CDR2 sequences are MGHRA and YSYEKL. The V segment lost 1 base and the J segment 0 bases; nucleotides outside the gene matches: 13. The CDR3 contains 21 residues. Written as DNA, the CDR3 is TGCGCCAGCAGCCAAGGGGTACTAGCGGGGGCCCTTTCCGCGAACACCGGGGAGCTGTTTTTT. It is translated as CASSQGVLAGALSANTGELFF.

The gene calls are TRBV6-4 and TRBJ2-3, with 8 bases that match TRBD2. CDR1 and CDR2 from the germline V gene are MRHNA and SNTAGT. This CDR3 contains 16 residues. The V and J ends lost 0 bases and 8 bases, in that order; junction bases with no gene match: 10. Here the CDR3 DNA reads TGTGCCAGCAGTGACTCGATACGGGGGGGCCTCGGTACGCAGTATTTT. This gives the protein CASSDSIRGGLGTQYF.

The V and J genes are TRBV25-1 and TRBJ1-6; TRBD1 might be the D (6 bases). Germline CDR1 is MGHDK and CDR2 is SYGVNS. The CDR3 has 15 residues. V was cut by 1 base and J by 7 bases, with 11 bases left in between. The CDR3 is CASSEFGQPNSPLHF. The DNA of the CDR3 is TGTGCCAGCAGTGAATTTGGACAGCCCAATTCACCCCTCCACTTT.

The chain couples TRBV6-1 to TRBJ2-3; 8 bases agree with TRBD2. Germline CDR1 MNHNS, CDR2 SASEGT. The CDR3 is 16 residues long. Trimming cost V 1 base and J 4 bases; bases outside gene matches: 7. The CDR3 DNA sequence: TGTGCCAGCAGTGAAGATAACGGGGGGGCCGCAGATACGCAGTATTTT. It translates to CASSEDNGGAADTQYF.

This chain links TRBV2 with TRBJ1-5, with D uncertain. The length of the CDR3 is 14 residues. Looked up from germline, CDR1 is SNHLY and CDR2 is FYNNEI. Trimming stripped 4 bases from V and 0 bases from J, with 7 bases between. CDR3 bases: TGTGCCAGCAGTGTAGCGAGTAGCAATCAGCCCCAGCATTTT. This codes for CASSVASSNQPQHF.

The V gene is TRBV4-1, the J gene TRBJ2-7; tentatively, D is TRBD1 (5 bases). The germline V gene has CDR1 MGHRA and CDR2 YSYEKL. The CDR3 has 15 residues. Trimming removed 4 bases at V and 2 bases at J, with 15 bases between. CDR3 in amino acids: CASSLGHRRAYEQYF. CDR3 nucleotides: TGCGCCAGCAGCCTCGGACATCGTCGGGCCTACGAGCAGTACTTC.

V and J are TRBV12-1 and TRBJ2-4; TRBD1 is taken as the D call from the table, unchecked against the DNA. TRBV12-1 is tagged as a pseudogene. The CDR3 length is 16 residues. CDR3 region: CASTDRGEWAKNIQYF. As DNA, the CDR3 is TGTGCCAGCACAGACAGGGGTGAGTGGGCCAAAAACATTCAGTACTTC.

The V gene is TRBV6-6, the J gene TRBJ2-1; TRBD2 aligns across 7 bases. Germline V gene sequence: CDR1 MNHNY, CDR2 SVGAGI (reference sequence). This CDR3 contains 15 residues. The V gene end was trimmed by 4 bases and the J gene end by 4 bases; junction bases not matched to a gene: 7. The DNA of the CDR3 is TGTGCCAGCAGTTTCCCAAGCGGGGTATACAATGAGCAGTTCTTC. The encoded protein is CASSFPSGVYNEQFF.

The CDR3 region is CASSYRDYGYTF. Here the CDR3 DNA reads TGTGCCAGCAGTTACAGGGACTATGGCTACACCTTC. The rearrangement joins TRBV28 to TRBJ1-2; weak D call: TRBD1 (6 bases). Germline V gives CDR1 MDHEN, CDR2 SYDVKM. The CDR3 is made up of 12 amino acids. V was trimmed by 4 bases and J by 3 bases, leaving 6 bases between them.

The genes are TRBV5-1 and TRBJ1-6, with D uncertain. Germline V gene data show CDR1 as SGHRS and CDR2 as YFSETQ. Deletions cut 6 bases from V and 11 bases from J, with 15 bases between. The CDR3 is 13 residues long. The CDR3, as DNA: TGCGCCAGCACCCGGGGTAAGGACGCACCCCTCCACTTT. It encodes CASTRGKDAPLHF.

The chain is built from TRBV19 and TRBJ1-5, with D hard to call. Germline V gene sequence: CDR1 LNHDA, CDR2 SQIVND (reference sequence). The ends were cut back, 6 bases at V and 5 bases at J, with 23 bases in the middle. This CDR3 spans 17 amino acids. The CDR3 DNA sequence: TGTGCCAGTAGAAAGACATATTACCGGGAGAGCGATCAGCCCCAGCATTTT. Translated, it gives CASRKTYYRESDQPQHF.

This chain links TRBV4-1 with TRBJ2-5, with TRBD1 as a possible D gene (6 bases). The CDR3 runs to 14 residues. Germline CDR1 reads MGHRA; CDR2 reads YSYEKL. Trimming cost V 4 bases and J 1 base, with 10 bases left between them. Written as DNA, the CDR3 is TGCGCCAGCAGCCCAGGACAGAGCCAAGAGACCCAGTACTTC. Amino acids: CASSPGQSQETQYF.

CDR3 sequence reads: CASRDSGLVTHEQFF. CDR3 in DNA: TGTGCCAGCAGAGATTCAGGACTAGTTACCCATGAGCAGTTCTTC. The gene calls are TRBV6-1 and TRBJ2-1; 7 nucleotides match TRBD2. The CDR3 spans 15 residues. V lost 6 bases to trimming and J lost 8 bases; unmatched junction nucleotides: 13. Germline lookup yields CDR1 MNHNS and CDR2 SASEGT.

The CDR3 bases are TGTGCCAGCAGCTTGGGCGGTGGAGCCGGGACATACGAGCAGTACGTC. Translation: CASSLGGGAGTYEQYV. The V gene is TRBV5-5, the J gene TRBJ2-7, with D possibly TRBD1 on 6 matching bases. The CDR3 is 16 amino acids. Trimming removed 0 bases at V and 4 bases at J, with 17 bases between. CDR1 SGHKS and CDR2 YYEKEE come from the germline V gene (reference sequence).

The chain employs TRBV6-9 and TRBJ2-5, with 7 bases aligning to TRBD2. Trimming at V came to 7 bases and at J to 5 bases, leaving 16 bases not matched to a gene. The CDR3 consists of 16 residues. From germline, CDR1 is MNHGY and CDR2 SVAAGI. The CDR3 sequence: CASTNRTSGCMETQYF. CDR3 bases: TGTGCCAGCACCAACCGGACTAGTGGGTGTATGGAGACCCAGTACTTC.

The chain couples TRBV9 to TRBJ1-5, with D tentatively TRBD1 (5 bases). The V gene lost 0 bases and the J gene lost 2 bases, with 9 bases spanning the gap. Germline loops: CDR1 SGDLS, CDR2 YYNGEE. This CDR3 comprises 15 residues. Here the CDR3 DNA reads TGTGCCAGCAGCGTAGGGACGGGGGGCAATCAGCCCCAGCATTTT. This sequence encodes CASSVGTGGNQPQHF.